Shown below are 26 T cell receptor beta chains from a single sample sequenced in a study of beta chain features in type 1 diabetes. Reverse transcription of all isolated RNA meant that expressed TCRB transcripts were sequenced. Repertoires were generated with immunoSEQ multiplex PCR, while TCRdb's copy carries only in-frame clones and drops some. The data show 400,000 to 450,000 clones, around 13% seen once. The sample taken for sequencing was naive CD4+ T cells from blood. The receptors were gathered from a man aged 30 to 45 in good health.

CDR3 protein: CASRKNIQYF. The CDR3 DNA is TGTGCCAGCAGGAAAAACATTCAGTACTTC. The chain joins TRBV6-1 to TRBJ2-4; no firm D call. The V gene lost 6 bases and the J gene lost 4 bases, with 1 base spanning the gap. This CDR3 has 10 amino acids. Germline CDR1 reads MNHNS; CDR2 reads SASEGT.

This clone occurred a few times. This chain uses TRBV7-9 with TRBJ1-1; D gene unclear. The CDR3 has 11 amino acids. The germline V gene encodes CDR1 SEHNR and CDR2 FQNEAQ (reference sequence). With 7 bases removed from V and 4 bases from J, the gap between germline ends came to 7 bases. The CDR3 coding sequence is TGTGCCAGCACCTCGGGCACTGAAGCTTTCTTT. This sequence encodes CASTSGTEAFF.

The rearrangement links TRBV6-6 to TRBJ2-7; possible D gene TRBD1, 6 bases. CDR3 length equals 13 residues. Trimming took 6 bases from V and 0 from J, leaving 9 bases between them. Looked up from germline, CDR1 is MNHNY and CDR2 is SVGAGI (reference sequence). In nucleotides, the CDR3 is TGTGCCAGCAGCTACAGGGCCTCCTACGAGCAGTACGTC. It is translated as CASSYRASYEQYV.

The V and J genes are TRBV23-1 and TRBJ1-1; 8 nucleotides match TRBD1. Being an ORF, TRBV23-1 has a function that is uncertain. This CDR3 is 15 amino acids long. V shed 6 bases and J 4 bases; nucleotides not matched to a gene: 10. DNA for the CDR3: TGCGCCAGCAGCCATCCGTCAGGGGGCGGCACTGAAGCTTTCTTT. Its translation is CASSHPSGGGTEAFF.

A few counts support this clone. CDR3 in amino acids: CSVVQTGGAYNEQFF. In DNA, the CDR3 is TGCAGCGTTGTGCAGACAGGGGGAGCCTACAATGAGCAGTTCTTC. This chain joins TRBV29-1 and TRBJ2-1, with 9 bases fitting TRBD1. The CDR3 spans 15 residues. The germline V gene has CDR1 SQVTM and CDR2 ANQGSEA. V lost 4 bases to trimming and J lost 2 bases; unmatched junction nucleotides: 6.

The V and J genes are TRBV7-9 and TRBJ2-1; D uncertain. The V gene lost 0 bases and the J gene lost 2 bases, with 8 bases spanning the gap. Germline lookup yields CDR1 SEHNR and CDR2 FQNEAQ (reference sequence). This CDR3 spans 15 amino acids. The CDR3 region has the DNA TGTGCCAGCAGCTTAGCGGGGATGGCCTACAATGAGCAGTTCTTC. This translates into CASSLAGMAYNEQFF.

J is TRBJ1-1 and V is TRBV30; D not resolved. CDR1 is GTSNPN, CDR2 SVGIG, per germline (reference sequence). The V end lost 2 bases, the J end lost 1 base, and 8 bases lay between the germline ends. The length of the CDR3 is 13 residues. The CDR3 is CAWSLTRNTEAFF. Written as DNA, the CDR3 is TGTGCCTGGAGTCTTACCCGGAACACTGAAGCTTTCTTT.

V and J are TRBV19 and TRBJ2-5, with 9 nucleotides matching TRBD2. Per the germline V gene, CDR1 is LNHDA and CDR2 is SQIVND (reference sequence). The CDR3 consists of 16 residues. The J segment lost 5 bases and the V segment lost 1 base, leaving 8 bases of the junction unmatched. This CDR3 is CASSIVPGGGAETQYF. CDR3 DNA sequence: TGTGCCAGTAGTATAGTTCCTGGCGGGGGGGCGGAGACCCAGTACTTC.

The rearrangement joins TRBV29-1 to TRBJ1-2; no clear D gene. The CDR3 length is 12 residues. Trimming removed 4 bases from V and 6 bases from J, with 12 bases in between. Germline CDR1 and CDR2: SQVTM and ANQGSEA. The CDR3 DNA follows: TGCAGCGTTGGTACCGGGGTCGATGGCTACACCTTC. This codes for CSVGTGVDGYTF.

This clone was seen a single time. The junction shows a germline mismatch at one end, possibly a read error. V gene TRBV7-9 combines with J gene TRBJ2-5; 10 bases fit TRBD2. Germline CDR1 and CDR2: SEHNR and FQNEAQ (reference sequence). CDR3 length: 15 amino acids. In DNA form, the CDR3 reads TGTTCCAGCAGTCAAACTAGCGGGGTCCAAGAGACCCAGTACTTC. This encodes CSSSQTSGVQETQYF.

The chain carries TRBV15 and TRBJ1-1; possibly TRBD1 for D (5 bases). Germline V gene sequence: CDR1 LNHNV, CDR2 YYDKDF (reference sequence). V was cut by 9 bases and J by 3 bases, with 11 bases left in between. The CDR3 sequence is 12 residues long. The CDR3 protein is CATRGPYTEAFF. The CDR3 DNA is TGTGCCACGAGGGGACCATACACTGAAGCTTTCTTT.

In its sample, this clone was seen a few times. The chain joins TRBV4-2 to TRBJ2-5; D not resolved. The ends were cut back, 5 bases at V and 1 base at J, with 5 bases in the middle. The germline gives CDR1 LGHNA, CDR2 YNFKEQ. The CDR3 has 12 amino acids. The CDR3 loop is CASSSTQETQYF. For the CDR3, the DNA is TGTGCCAGCAGCTCAACCCAAGAGACCCAGTACTTC.

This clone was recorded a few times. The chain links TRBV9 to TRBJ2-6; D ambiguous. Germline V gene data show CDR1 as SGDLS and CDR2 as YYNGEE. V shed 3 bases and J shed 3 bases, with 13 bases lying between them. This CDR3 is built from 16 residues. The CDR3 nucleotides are TGTGCCAGCAGCGCCCCGAAGGGCTTTGGGGCCAACGTCCTGACTTTC. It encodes CASSAPKGFGANVLTF.

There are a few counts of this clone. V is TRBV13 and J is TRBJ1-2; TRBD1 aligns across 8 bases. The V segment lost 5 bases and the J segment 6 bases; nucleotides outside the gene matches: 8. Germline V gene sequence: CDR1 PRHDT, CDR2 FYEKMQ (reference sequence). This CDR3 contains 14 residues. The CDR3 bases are TGTGCCAGCAGCAACAGGACAGGGAAGAATGGCTACACCTTC. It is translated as CASSNRTGKNGYTF.

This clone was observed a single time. The CDR3 DNA sequence: TGTGCCAGCAGCACGTTTGACGGGCCCTACGAGCAGTACTTC. Translated, it gives CASSTFDGPYEQYF. The chain employs TRBV5-4 and TRBJ2-7; D gene ambiguous. The ends were cut back, 4 bases at V and 2 bases at J, with 13 bases in the middle. From germline, CDR1 is SGHNT and CDR2 YYREEE (reference sequence). This CDR3 region has 14 residues. Filled out from reference TRBV5-4 and TRBJ2-7, the complete variable domain reads ETGVTQSPTHLIKTRGQQVTLRCSSQSGHNTVSWYQQALGQGPQFIFQYYREEENGRGNFPPRFSGLQFPNYSSELNVNALELDDSALYLCASSTFDGPYEQYFGPGTRLTVT.

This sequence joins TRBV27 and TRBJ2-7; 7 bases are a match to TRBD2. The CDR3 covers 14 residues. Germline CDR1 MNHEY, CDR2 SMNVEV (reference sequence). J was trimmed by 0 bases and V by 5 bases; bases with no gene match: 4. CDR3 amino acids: CASSPREVSYEQYF. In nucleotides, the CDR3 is TGTGCCAGCAGTCCTCGGGAGGTCTCCTACGAGCAGTACTTC.

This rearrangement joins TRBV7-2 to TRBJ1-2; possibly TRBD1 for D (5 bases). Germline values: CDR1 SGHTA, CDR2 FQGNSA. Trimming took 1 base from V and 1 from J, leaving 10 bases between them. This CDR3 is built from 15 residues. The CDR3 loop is CASSLDRTYNYGYTF. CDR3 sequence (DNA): TGTGCCAGCAGCTTAGACAGGACTTATAACTATGGCTACACCTTC.

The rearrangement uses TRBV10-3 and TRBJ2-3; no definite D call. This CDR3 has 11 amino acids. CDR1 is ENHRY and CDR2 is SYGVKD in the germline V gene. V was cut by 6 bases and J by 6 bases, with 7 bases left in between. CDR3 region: CAIRNGDTQYF. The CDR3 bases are TGTGCCATCAGGAACGGCGATACGCAGTATTTT.

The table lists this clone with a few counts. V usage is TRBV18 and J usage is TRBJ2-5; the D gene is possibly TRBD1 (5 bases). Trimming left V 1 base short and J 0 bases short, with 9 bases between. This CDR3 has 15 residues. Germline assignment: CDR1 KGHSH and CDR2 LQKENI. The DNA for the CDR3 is TGTGCCAGCTCACCACGTTCAGGGAACCAAGAGACCCAGTACTTC. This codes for CASSPRSGNQETQYF.

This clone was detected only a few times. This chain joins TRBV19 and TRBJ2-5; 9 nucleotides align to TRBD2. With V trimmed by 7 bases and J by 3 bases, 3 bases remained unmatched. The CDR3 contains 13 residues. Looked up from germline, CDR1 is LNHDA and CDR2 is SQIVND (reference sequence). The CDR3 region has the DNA TGTGCCAGTAATCGCGGGAGGGAAGAGACCCAGTACTTC. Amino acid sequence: CASNRGREETQYF.

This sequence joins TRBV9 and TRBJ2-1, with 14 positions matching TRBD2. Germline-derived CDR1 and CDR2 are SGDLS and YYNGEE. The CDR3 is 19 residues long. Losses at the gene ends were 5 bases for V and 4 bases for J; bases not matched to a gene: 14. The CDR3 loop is CASSSGTSGGPRLYNEQFF. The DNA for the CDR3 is TGTGCCAGCAGTTCCGGGACTAGCGGGGGCCCGAGATTGTACAATGAGCAGTTCTTC.

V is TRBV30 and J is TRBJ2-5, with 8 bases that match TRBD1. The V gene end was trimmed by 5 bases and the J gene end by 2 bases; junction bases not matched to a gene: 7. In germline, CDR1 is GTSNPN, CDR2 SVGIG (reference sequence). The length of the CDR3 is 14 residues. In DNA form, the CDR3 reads TGTGCCTGGCCCCGGACAGGGAATCAAGAGACCCAGTACTTC. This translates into CAWPRTGNQETQYF.

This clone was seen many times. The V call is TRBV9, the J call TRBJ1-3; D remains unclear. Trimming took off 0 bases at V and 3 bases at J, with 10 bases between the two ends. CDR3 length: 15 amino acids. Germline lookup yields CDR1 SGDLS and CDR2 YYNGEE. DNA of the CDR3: TGTGCCAGCAGCGTAGCGGGCGCCAGTGGAAACACCATATATTTT. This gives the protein CASSVAGASGNTIYF.

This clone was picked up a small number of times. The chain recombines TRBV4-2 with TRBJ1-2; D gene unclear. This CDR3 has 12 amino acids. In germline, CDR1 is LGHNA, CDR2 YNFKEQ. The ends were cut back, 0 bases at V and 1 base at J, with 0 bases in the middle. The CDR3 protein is CASSQDNYGYTF. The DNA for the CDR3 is TGTGCCAGCAGCCAAGATAACTATGGCTACACCTTC.

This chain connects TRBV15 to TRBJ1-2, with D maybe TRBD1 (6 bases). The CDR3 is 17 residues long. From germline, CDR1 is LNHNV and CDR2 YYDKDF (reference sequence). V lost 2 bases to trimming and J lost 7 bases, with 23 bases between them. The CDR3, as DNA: TGTGCCACCAGCAGATCCCCTCGCGGTGCGGGGGCGCGTGGCTACACCTTC. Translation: CATSRSPRGAGARGYTF.

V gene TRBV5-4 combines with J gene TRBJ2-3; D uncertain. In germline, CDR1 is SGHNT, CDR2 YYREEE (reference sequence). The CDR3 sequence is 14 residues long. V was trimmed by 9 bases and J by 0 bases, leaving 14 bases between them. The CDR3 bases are TGTGCCATATCAATTGGCGGAAGCACAGATACGCAGTATTTT. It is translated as CAISIGGSTDTQYF. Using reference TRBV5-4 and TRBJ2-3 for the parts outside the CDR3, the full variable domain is ETGVTQSPTHLIKTRGQQVTLRCSSQSGHNTVSWYQQALGQGPQFIFQYYREEENGRGNFPPRFSGLQFPNYSSELNVNALELDDSALYLCAISIGGSTDTQYFGPGTRLTVL.